This is a list of T cell receptor beta chains from one sample in a study of shared clonotypes between healthy human individuals. Sequencing was performed with immunoSEQ multiplex PCR; in TCRdb, only in-frame clones are kept and a portion is missing. The table includes over a million clones, around 78% detected once. Material for sequencing was memory CD4+ T cells from PBMCs. The source is a man younger than 35 in good health. Some clones in this sample may be carry-over from other donors' samples. CDR3s include the opening cysteine and the closing phenylalanine or tryptophan. The D gene is left open where the match is weak. Clone size is stated in some rows and not others, as once, few, many or a class when expanded.

J,V,size,D,DNA,CDR3
TRBJ2-2,TRBV5-1,-,-,TGCGCCAGCAGCTTGGGGTCAGGGATCGACACCGGGGAGCTGTTTTTT,CASSLGSGIDTGELFF
TRBJ2-7,TRBV11-2,-,-,TGTGCCAGCAGCGTTAGTTTAACCCTCTCCTACGAGCAGTACTTC,CASSVSLTLSYEQYF
TRBJ2-1,TRBV4-3,-,TRBD1,TGCGCCAGCAGCCTCCAAGGGGGCAGTTACAATGAGCAGTTCTTC,CASSLQGGSYNEQFF
TRBJ2-2,TRBV27,-,-,TGTGCCAGCAGTTCCCTCCTGGGCGGGACGAACACCGGGGAGCTGTTTTTT,CASSSLLGGTNTGELFF
TRBJ1-1,TRBV10-3,-,TRBD1,TGTGCCATCAACCGCAGGGGGCAGGGGACTGAAGCTTTCTTT,CAINRRGQGTEAFF
TRBJ1-2,TRBV2,once,-,TGTGCCAGCAGTGAAGCCGTGAACTATGGCTACACCTTC,CASSEAVNYGYTF
TRBJ1-1,TRBV7-9,-,-,TGTGCCAGCAGCTTAGCCTATCTTGGGACTGAAGCTTTCTTT,CASSLAYLGTEAFF
TRBJ2-7,TRBV7-9,-,TRBD2,TGTGCCAGCAGCTTACCCCGACTAGCGGGAAGACCCTACGAGCAGTACTTC,CASSLPRLAGRPYEQYF
TRBJ2-1,TRBV28,-,-,TGTGCCAGCTCCGGGACCGCATACAATGAGCAGTTCTTC,CASSGTAYNEQFF
TRBJ1-1,TRBV28,-,-,TGTGCCAGCAGTTTATTAGAGAGGAGCACTGAAGCTTTCTTT,CASSLLERSTEAFF
TRBJ1-2,TRBV18,-,-,TGTGCCAGCTCACCAGTCGGCTATGGCTACACCTTC,CASSPVGYGYTF
TRBJ2-5,TRBV29-1,few,TRBD1,TGCAGCGTTGTAGGGGGCGGAGGGACCCAGTACTTC,CSVVGGGGTQYF
TRBJ1-1,TRBV7-3,-,-,TGTGCCAGCAGCCGTACAGGGAACACTGAAGCTTTCTTT,CASSRTGNTEAFF
TRBJ1-2,TRBV28,-,-,TGTGCCAGTAACAATGTATGGGCCAGAACTAACTATGGCTACACCTTC,CASNNVWARTNYGYTF
TRBJ2-7,TRBV27,-,-,TGTGCCAGCTACCGGCGGGACACTCCCTACGAGCAGTACTTC,CASYRRDTPYEQYF
TRBJ2-7,TRBV11-3,-,TRBD2,TGTGCCAGCAGCCGCGGGGGACCCGAGCAGTACTTC,CASSRGGPEQYF
TRBJ2-1,TRBV18,-,-,TGTGCCAGCTCCAACTGGACTGAGCAGTTCTTC,CASSNWTEQFF
TRBJ2-3,TRBV5-1,-,-,TGCGCCAGCAGCTTGTTAAGTCTTCCCACAGATACGCAGTATTTT,CASSLLSLPTDTQYF
TRBJ2-1,TRBV5-1,-,-,TGCGCCAGCAGCACCAGCGGAGGCTCCTACAATGAGCAGTTCTTC,CASSTSGGSYNEQFF
TRBJ2-1,TRBV10-3,-,-,TGTGCCATCAGGCGGGGAAACAATGAGCAGTTCTTC,CAIRRGNNEQFF
TRBJ2-7,TRBV7-9,few,-,TGTGCCAGCAGCGTTCTAGGGGACGGGGGCGAGCAGTACTTC,CASSVLGDGGEQYF
TRBJ2-1,TRBV28,-,-,TGTGCCAGCAGTTTATCGGGGGCAGGCTCCTACAATGAGCAGTTCTTC,CASSLSGAGSYNEQFF
TRBJ2-2,TRBV4-2,once,TRBD1,TGTGCCAGCAGCCAGGGTCGGGACAGGGGGCCCACCGGGGAGCTGTTTTTT,CASSQGRDRGPTGELFF
TRBJ2-5,TRBV7-9,-,-,TGTGCCAGCAGCCGGGTGTCCCAAGAGACCCAGTACTTC,CASSRVSQETQYF
TRBJ2-7,TRBV14,-,-,TGTGCCAGCAGCCCTCTATACGTTCCGCCCCGCTCCTACGAGCAGTACTTC,CASSPLYVPPRSYEQYF
TRBJ2-1,TRBV7-9,-,TRBD2,TGTGCCAGCAGCCCCTACGCGGGAGCTGATAATGAGCAGTTCTTC,CASSPYAGADNEQFF
TRBJ1-2,TRBV5-5,-,-,TGTGCCAGCAGCGCGGGAGCTAACTATGGCTACACCTTC,CASSAGANYGYTF
TRBJ2-2,TRBV21-1,-,-,TGTGCCAGCAGCAAAAAGCGAACGGGACAGACGAACACCGGGGAGCTGTTTTTT,CASSKKRTGQTNTGELFF
TRBJ2-7,TRBV7-9,-,TRBD2,TGTGCCAGCACCCTTAGCGGGAGACCATACGAGCAGTACTTC,CASTLSGRPYEQYF
TRBJ2-7,TRBV6-5,-,-,TGTGCCAGCAGACCCGACTGGGGGAGCTCCTACGAGCAGTACTTC,CASRPDWGSSYEQYF
TRBJ1-1,TRBV6-5,-,-,TGTGCCAGCAGCCGGGGGGGCTCCGACACTGAAGCTTTCTTT,CASSRGGSDTEAFF
TRBJ2-3,TRBV6-5,-,-,TGTGCCAGCAGTTACGGGGGGCAAATCACAGATACGCAGTATTTT,CASSYGGQITDTQYF
TRBJ2-7,TRBV5-1,-,TRBD2,TGCGCCAGCAGCTCTAACACGGGAGGGCTTTTCTACGAGCAGTACTTC,CASSSNTGGLFYEQYF
TRBJ1-4,TRBV2,-,-,TGTGCCAGCACCTCCGAGGGGGTGGGTGAAAAACTGTTTTTT,CASTSEGVGEKLFF
TRBJ1-5,TRBV19,-,TRBD1,TGTGCCAGTAGTGTAGGGACAGTCTATAGCAATCAGCCCCAGCATTTT,CASSVGTVYSNQPQHF
TRBJ1-2,TRBV6-1,-,-,TGTGCCAGCAGTCGACAGGTGGCCATTTATGGCTACACCTTC,CASSRQVAIYGYTF